The present T cell receptor (beta chain) was sequenced within a study of T cells in Graves' hyperthyroidism and ophthalmopathy. Study-level results: In blood, most of the thyroid clonotypes expanded above 0.001 were also present.

Exclusion of patients followed from uncontrolled infection, other autoimmune disease, pregnancy or lactation. The PBMCs studied were ones that came from 9 to 10 ml fresh peripheral blood. RNA transcripts yielded amplified TCR beta CDR3 regions. Using the HTBI primer set, a first-round RT-PCR was run on the TCR CDR3. TCRdb itself ran the multiplex PCR reads through MiXCR, one entry per CDR3 protein. The sample holds hundreds of thousands of distinct CDR3 sequences, roughly 15% seen once. CDR1 is SGHRS, CDR2 YFSETQ, per germline. The CDR3 totals 14 residues. V was cut by 5 bases and J by 2 bases, with 12 bases left in between. The table lists this clonotype with many counts. Its specificity is unknown.

The origin of this receptor is a woman aged 45-60 years with Graves' ophthalmopathy. The V and J genes are TRBV5-1 and TRBJ2-3; D call uncertain. Specimen: blood. Written as DNA, the CDR3 is TGCGCCAGCAGATGGACGACCAACACAGATACGCAGTATTTT. This codes for CASRWTTNTDTQYF.